This T cell receptor (beta chain) was captured by sequencing in a study of CD8+CD57+ T cells in acquired aplastic anemia. Background on the study: Quantities of DNA derived from sorted CD4+ and CD8+ cells averaged approximately 3 ug. In CD4+ cells, healthy donors produced an average of approximately 9.9 million reads. General study results and limits: Shared by patients and controls, fewer than 30 CD8+ CDR3s were abundant in patients. Patients showed no significant difference from controls in CD8+ Simpson's diversity.

About this clonotype: Its target is unknown.

Researchers used genomic DNA as the template to profile TCR beta VDJ and CDR3. TCRdb reprocessed the reads with MiXCR, giving one entry per CDR3 protein. The data hold 50,000 to 65,000 distinct CDR3 sequences, with 55% observed a single time. Germline V gene lookup returns CDR1 SGDLS and CDR2 YYNGEE. Deletions cut 7 bases from V and 8 bases from J, with 9 bases between. The length of the CDR3 is 11 residues. J is TRBJ2-2 and V is TRBV9; D gene uncertain. The sequenced sample was sorted CD4+, CD8+, or CD8+CD57+ T cells (not recorded which) from PBMCs. The receptor comes from a human donor in good health, serving as a control. The CDR3 spells CASALSGELFF. The CDR3 nucleotides are TGTGCCAGCGCTCTATCAGGGGAGCTGTTTTTT.